This T cell receptor beta chain originates from a study of cytomegalovirus exposure and HLA in healthy donors. Primers: 60 Vbeta forward and 13 Jbeta reverse. Data came from immunoSEQ multiplex PCR; TCRdb stores just in-frame clones and leaves some out. The sample comprises around 130,000 clones, approximately 80% of which are singletons, and around 5.5% rests with the top ten. Notes on this clone: Its antigen is undetermined.

CDR3 length: 16 residues. Germline values: CDR1 SEHNR, CDR2 FQNEAQ (reference sequence). V lost 5 bases and J 6 bases, leaving 22 bases between the germline ends. Study-wide results and limits: Roughly even sequencing depth across donors was the assumption behind the presence/absence analyses. In an earlier analysis, productive rearrangement rates for most beta V segments clustered near 87% or 30%. Cytomegalovirus association was assigned to around 150 TCR beta chains. Analysis was carried out at a later point, and it linked a missense DCLRE1C variant to TCR beta V- and J-gene trimming.

This sequence originates from a man aged 18 to 29 in good health and CMV-seropositive. The specimen was PBMCs. This chain connects TRBV7-9 to TRBJ1-2; TRBD1 might be the D (5 bases). The CDR3 nucleotides read TGTGCCAGCAGCCGGACGGGGGAGATTGAGGTAGATGGCTACACCTTC. This gives the protein CASSRTGEIEVDGYTF.